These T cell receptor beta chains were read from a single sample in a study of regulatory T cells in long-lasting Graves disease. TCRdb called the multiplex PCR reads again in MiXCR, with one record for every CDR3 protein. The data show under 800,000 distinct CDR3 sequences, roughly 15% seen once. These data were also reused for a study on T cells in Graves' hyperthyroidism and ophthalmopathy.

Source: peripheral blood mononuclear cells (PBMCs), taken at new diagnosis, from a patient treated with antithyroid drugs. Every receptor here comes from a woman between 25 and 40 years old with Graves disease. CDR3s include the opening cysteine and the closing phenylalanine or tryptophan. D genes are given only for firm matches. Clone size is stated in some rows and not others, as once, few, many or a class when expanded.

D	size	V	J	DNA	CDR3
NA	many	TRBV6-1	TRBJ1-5	TGTGCCAGCAGTGAGGTAGCGGGTTACAGCAATCAGCCCCAGCATTTT	CASSEVAGYSNQPQHF
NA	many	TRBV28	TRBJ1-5	TGTGCCAGCAGTTTTCGGCAGGGGCTAGTAAATCAGCCCCAGCATTTT	CASSFRQGLVNQPQHF
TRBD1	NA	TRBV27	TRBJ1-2	TGTGCCGGCAGTTTCGGGACAGGGGGCTACTATGGCTACACCTTC	CAGSFGTGGYYGYTF
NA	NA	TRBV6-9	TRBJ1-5	TGTGCCAGCAGTTACTCACCGGGGGACGGTCAGCCCCAGCATTTT	CASSYSPGDGQPQHF
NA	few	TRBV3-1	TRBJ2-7	TGTGCCAGCAGCCTGCGTGTCAACGAGCAGTACTTC	CASSLRVNEQYF
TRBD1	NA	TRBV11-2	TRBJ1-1	TGTGCCAGCAGCGCAGTAACAGGGGTTCACACTGGAGCTTTCTTT	CASSAVTGVHTGAFF
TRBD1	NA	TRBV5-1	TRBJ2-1	TGCGCCAGCAGCCCTGCACAGGGGAGCAATGAGCAGTTCTTC	CASSPAQGSNEQFF
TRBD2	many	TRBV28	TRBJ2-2	TGTGCCAGCAGGCCTTCTAGCGGGAGTAGCGGGGAGCTGTTTTTT	CASRPSSGSSGELFF
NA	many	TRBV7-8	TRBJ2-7	TGTGCCAGCAGCTCCCCCCTAGAGCAGTACTTC	CASSSPLEQYF
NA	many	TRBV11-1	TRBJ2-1	TGTGCCAGCAGCTTAACAATGAGGGACGGCGAGCAGTTCTTC	CASSLTMRDGEQFF
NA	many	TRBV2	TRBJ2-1	TGTGCCAGCAGCTTCGCGGGCAGGGTTCTAAGAACGAATGAGCAGTTCTTC	CASSFAGRVLRTNEQFF
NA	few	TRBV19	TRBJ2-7	TGTGCCAGCGGGGACACCTACGAGCAGTACTTC	CASGDTYEQYF
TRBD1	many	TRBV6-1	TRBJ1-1	TGTGCCAGCAGTGGGATCGGGACAGTGAACACTGAAGCTTTCTTT	CASSGIGTVNTEAFF
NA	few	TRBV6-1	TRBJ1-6	TGTGCCAGCAGTCTAACCTCCTATAATTCACCCCTCCACTTT	CASSLTSYNSPLHF
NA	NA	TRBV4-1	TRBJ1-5	TGTGCCAGCAGCCAGGCGAACATCCCCAATCAGCCCCAGCATTTT	CASSQANIPNQPQHF
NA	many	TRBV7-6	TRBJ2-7	TGTGCCAGCAGCCCCCAGGGGATAAGCTCCTACGAGCAGTACTTC	CASSPQGISSYEQYF
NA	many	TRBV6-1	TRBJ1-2	TGTGCCAGCATTTCTTTACCGTCGAGAGGCTACACCTTC	CASISLPSRGYTF
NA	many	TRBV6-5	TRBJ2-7	TGTGCCAGCAGTTGGAAGGGAAAGCAGTACTTC	CASSWKGKQYF
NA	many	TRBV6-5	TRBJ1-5	TGTGCCAGCAGTTATTCTGGTCAGCCCCAGCATTTT	CASSYSGQPQHF
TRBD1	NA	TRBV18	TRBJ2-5	TGTGCCAGCTCACCATATGGACAGGGCCAAGAGACCCAGTACTTC	CASSPYGQGQETQYF
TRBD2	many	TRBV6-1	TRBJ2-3	TGTGCCAGCAGGGGGCTAGCGGGATTATACACAGATACGCAGTATTTT	CASRGLAGLYTDTQYF
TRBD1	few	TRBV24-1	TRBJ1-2	TGTGCCACCAGTGACTCCGGTGACAGGGGGCGCGATGGCTACACCTTC	CATSDSGDRGRDGYTF
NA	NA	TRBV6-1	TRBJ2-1	TGTGCAACGGGCGGGAAAAGATGGTATGAGCAGTTCTTC	CATGGKRWYEQFF
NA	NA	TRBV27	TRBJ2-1	TGTGCCAGCAGTTTACTCGGGTACAGCTCCTACAATGAGCAGTTCTTC	CASSLLGYSSYNEQFF
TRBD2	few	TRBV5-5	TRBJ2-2	TGTGCCAGCAGCTTGGTACTAGCGGGAGCCGGGGAGCTGTTTTTT	CASSLVLAGAGELFF
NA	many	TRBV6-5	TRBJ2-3	TGTGCCAGCAGTTACTCGGGGTCGAGGGGAGAAAGCTATACGCAGTATTTT	CASSYSGSRGESYTQYF
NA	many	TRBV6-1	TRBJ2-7	TGTGCCAGCAGTGTCTTAGGGGAATCCTCCTACGAGCAGTACTTC	CASSVLGESSYEQYF
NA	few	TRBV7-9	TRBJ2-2	TGTGCCAGCAGCCCAACTCTCACCGGGGAGCTGTTTTTT	CASSPTLTGELFF
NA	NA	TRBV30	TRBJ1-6	TGTGCCTGGACGGCAGCCGGCTCCTATAATTCACCCCTCCACTTT	CAWTAAGSYNSPLHF
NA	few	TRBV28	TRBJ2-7	TGTGCCAGCAGTTTAAGCGAAGGAACATACGAGCAGTACTTC	CASSLSEGTYEQYF
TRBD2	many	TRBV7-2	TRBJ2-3	TGTGCCAGCGGATCACTAGCGGGCCGCACAGATACGCAGTATTTT	CASGSLAGRTDTQYF
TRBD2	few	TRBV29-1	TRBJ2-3	TGCAGCGGGGCCCTTGCTAGCGGGAGCACAGATACGCAGTATTTT	CSGALASGSTDTQYF
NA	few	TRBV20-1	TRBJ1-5	TGCAGTGCTAGTACAATACAGGGCAATCAGCCCCAGCATTTT	CSASTIQGNQPQHF
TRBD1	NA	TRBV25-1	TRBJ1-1	TGTGCCAGCAGTGCAGGGGGTGTTGAAGCTTTCTTT	CASSAGGVEAFF
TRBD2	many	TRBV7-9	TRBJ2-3	TGTGCCAGCAGCTTAGTAACCGGAGGACTAGCGGGAAGAACAGATACGCAGTATTTT	CASSLVTGGLAGRTDTQYF
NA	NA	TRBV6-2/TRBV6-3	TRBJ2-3	TGTGCCAGCAGTTCGCCGGGGGGCACAGATACGCAGTATTTT	CASSSPGGTDTQYF
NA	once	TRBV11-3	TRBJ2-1	TGTGCCAGCAGCTTATTGTGGAATGAGCAGTTCTTC	CASSLLWNEQFF
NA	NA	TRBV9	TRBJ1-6	TGTGCCAGCAGCGTAGGCCATAATAATTCACCCCTCCACTTT	CASSVGHNNSPLHF
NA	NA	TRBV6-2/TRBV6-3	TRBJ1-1	TGTGCCAGCAGGAAGACAGCCTCGAACACTGAAGCTTTCTTT	CASRKTASNTEAFF
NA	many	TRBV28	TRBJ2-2	TGTGCCAGCAGTTCCGGGACCCTCGTAGAGCTGTTTTTT	CASSSGTLVELFF
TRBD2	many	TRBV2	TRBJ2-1	TGTGCCAGCAGGGGGGGAGCAGGACTAGCGTATTCCTACAATGAGCAGTTCTTC	CASRGGAGLAYSYNEQFF
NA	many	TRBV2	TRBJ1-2	TGTGCCAGCAGTACATCAGGGTGGGATGGCTACACCTTC	CASSTSGWDGYTF
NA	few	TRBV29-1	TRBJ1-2	TGCAGCGTGCCAGGGGACTATGGCTACACCTTC	CSVPGDYGYTF
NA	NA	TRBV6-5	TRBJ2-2	TGTGCCAGCAGTTACGGCGATAGCGCTAACGGGGAGCTGTTTTTT	CASSYGDSANGELFF
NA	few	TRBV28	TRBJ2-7	TGTGCCAGCAGTTTATGGGGGGTGGAGGGGGGTAGCGGCTACGAGCAGTACTTC	CASSLWGVEGGSGYEQYF
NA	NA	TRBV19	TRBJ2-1	TGTGCCAGTAGTCCAGAATCTGAGGCAGGTTACAATGAGCAGTTCTTC	CASSPESEAGYNEQFF
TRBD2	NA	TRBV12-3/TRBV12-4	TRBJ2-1	TGTGCCAGCAGGTCAGCGGGAGGGTTGTATGAGCAGTTCTTC	CASRSAGGLYEQFF
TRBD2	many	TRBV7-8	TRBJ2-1	TGTGCCAGCAGCCTTCGGGAGCGGGGAAGCTCCTACAATGAGCAGTTCTTC	CASSLRERGSSYNEQFF
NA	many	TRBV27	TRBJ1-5	TGTGCCAGCGGGGCGGGGTTTCAGCCCCAGCATTTT	CASGAGFQPQHF
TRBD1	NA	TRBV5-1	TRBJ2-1	TGCGCCAGCAGCCTTAGACAGGGAGACAATGAGCAGTTCTTC	CASSLRQGDNEQFF